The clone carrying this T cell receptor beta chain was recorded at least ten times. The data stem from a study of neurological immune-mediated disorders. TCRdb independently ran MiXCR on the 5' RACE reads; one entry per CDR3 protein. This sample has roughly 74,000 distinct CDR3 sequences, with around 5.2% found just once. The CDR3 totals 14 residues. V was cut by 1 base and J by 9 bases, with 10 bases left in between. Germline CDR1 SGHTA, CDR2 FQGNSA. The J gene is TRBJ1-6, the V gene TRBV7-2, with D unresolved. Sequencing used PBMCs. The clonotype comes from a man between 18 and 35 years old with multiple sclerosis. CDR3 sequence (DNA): TGTGCCAGCAGCTTAGTCGGGAGAGGTTCACCCCTCCACTTT. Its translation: CASSLVGRGSPLHF.